One sample yielded the 25 T cell receptor beta chains listed below, sequenced in a study of shared clonotypes between healthy human individuals. The protocol was immunoSEQ multiplex PCR, while the TCRdb copy is restricted to in-frame clones and leaves out a portion. The sample shows roughly 520,000 clones, more than 95% of them seen only once. The sample taken for sequencing was naive CD4+ T cells sorted from blood. As for subset: CD45RA+ positively selected. The receptors shown here come from a woman in her 30s in good health.

This chain uses TRBV19 with TRBJ1-2; unclear D gene. Germline assignment: CDR1 LNHDA and CDR2 SQIVND (reference sequence). The CDR3 length is 14 residues. V was clipped by 3 bases and J by 1 base, with 9 bases between them. The CDR3 DNA reads as TGTGCCAGTAGTATTACGGCCGTTAACTATGGCTACACCTTC. Protein product: CASSITAVNYGYTF.

The chain joins TRBV10-2 to TRBJ2-5; the match to TRBD2 covers 8 bases. The CDR3 runs to 16 residues. V shed 7 bases, J shed 2 bases, and the junction held 12 bases outside the gene matches. Germline V gives CDR1 WSHSY, CDR2 SAAADI. The DNA of the CDR3 is TGCGCCAGCATTTCGGGAAGCGGGAGTGGGCAAGAGACCCAGTACTTC. Translated, it gives CASISGSGSGQETQYF.

The chain combines TRBV9 with TRBJ2-2; a weak D match, TRBD1 (6 bases). From germline, CDR1 is SGDLS and CDR2 YYNGEE. The CDR3 loop spans 15 amino acids. Trimming took off 4 bases at V and 5 bases at J, with 15 bases between the two ends. The CDR3 DNA reads as TGTGCCAGCAGCTCCCAACTTCAGGGGACCGGGGAGCTGTTTTTT. Residues: CASSSQLQGTGELFF.

This chain uses TRBV4-1 with TRBJ2-7; 7 nucleotides agree with TRBD1. The CDR3 is 16 amino acids. V lost 2 bases to trimming and J lost 4 bases; unmatched junction nucleotides: 11. Germline V CDR1 and CDR2: MGHRA, YSYEKL. This CDR3 is CASSQKFQGEPYEQYF. DNA of the CDR3: TGCGCCAGCAGCCAAAAATTCCAGGGGGAACCTTACGAGCAGTACTTC.

The genes are TRBV5-8 and TRBJ1-5; 10 bases line up with TRBD1. CDR3 length: 15 amino acids. Looked up from germline, CDR1 is SGHTS and CDR2 is YDEGEE. Losses at the gene ends were 4 bases for V and 5 bases for J; bases not matched to a gene: 6. The CDR3 region is CASSQRQGAHQPQHF. In nucleotides, the CDR3 is TGTGCCAGCAGCCAAAGACAGGGGGCCCATCAGCCCCAGCATTTT.

This clone was seen only once. The chain combines TRBV27 with TRBJ2-5; D might be TRBD2 (6 bases). The DNA end favors TRBJ2-7, so the J call may be wrong. This CDR3 is built from 16 residues. The V gene's germline CDR1 is MNHEY and CDR2 SMNVEV (reference sequence). CDR3 sequence (DNA): TGTGCCAGCACGCCGTCGGCTAGCGCCACTACCTACGAGCAGTACTTC. Translated: CASTPSASATTYEQYF.

The V call is TRBV6-5, the J call TRBJ2-3; no definite D call. This CDR3 is built from 13 residues. Germline CDR1 is MNHEY and CDR2 is SVGAGI. Between the trimmed V and J ends, which lost 6 bases and 1 base, there was a span of 8 bases. CDR3 loop: CASRDRRTDTQYF. Written as DNA, the CDR3 is TGTGCCAGCAGGGACCGACGCACAGATACGCAGTATTTT.

The chain joins TRBV28 to TRBJ2-1; D unresolved. Germline values: CDR1 MDHEN, CDR2 SYDVKM. V dropped 5 bases and J dropped 10 bases, with 12 bases sitting between them. The CDR3 is 12 amino acids. CDR3 nucleotide sequence: TGTGCCAGCAGTCCTAGGGTAGCCGAGCAGTTCTTC. Encoded protein: CASSPRVAEQFF.

The chain couples TRBV18 to TRBJ2-7, with a possible D match to TRBD1 (6 bases). Deletions cut 3 bases from V and 1 base from J, with 19 bases between. The V gene's germline CDR1 is KGHSH and CDR2 LQKENI. The CDR3 has 17 residues. The CDR3 sequence is CASSPNPQGLGSYEQYF. CDR3 DNA sequence: TGTGCCAGCTCACCGAACCCCCAGGGGTTGGGGTCCTACGAGCAGTACTTC.

The chain joins TRBV5-6 to TRBJ2-5, with 8 bases lining up with TRBD2. Germline lookup yields CDR1 SGHDT and CDR2 YYEEEE. With 5 bases clipped from V and 5 bases from J, the junction kept 5 bases outside the gene matches. The CDR3 is 13 residues long. The CDR3: CASSWREVETQYF. Written as DNA, the CDR3 is TGTGCCAGCAGTTGGCGGGAGGTGGAGACCCAGTACTTC.

The chain is built from TRBV19 and TRBJ2-3, with D tentatively TRBD2 (5 bases). Germline V lookup: CDR1 LNHDA, CDR2 SQIVND (reference sequence). The CDR3 runs to 16 residues. Deletions cut 4 bases from V and 5 bases from J, with 19 bases between. The CDR3 DNA follows: TGTGCCAGTAGTAAAGGGTTAGCGACTGTCGTAGATACGCAGTATTTT. Translating gives CASSKGLATVVDTQYF.

The chain combines TRBV5-1 with TRBJ2-5; possibly TRBD2 for D (6 bases). The V end was cut by 8 bases, the J end by 5 bases, with 16 bases between. Germline V CDR1 and CDR2: SGHRS, YFSETQ. The CDR3 has 13 residues. The CDR3 nucleotides are TGCGCCAGTAAGGAGGGGCGCAAGGAGACCCAGTACTTC. As protein: CASKEGRKETQYF.

The gene calls are TRBV13 and TRBJ2-5; D is unresolved. Trimming shortened V by 3 bases and J by 5 bases, and 4 bases separated the two germline ends. Germline V gives CDR1 PRHDT, CDR2 FYEKMQ (reference sequence). The CDR3 contains 11 residues. CDR3 residues: CASSFGETQYF. CDR3 sequence (DNA): TGTGCCAGCAGCTTTGGGGAGACCCAGTACTTC.

This chain joins TRBV5-4 and TRBJ2-3, with D perhaps assigned TRBD1 or TRBD2 (5 bases each). Germline V gene sequence: CDR1 SGHNT, CDR2 YYREEE (reference sequence). CDR3 size: 14 residues. The V gene lost 5 bases and the J gene lost 2 bases, with 12 bases spanning the gap. Here the CDR3 reads CASRRDRDTDTQYF. In DNA form, the CDR3 reads TGTGCCAGCAGGAGGGACCGAGACACAGATACGCAGTATTTT.

The rearrangement joins TRBV21-1 to TRBJ2-7; TRBD1 is the table's D call and was not checked against the DNA. TRBV21-1 is listed as a pseudogene. The CDR3 is made up of 15 amino acids. DNA of the CDR3: TGTGCCAGCAGCAGACCGGGACAGGGGGCCAACGAGCAGTACTTC. It encodes CASSRPGQGANEQYF.

The chain couples TRBV7-9 to TRBJ1-3; no reliable D call. CDR1 is SEHNR, CDR2 FQNEAQ, per germline (reference sequence). The V end was cut by 5 bases, the J end by 0 bases, with 8 bases between. CDR3 length equals 14 residues. The CDR3 DNA sequence: TGTGCCAGCAGCCCGGCGCTCTCTGGAAACACCATATATTTT. Amino acid sequence: CASSPALSGNTIYF.

The V gene is TRBV15, the J gene TRBJ2-5, with 7 nucleotides matching TRBD2. The assigned J gene may be wrong: the sequence end matches TRBJ2-7 better. CDR3 length equals 13 residues. The germline CDR1 and CDR2 sequences are LNHNV and YYDKDF (reference sequence). CDR3 loop: CASGVGGSYEQYF. Written as DNA, the CDR3 is TGTGCCTCCGGGGTGGGCGGGAGCTACGAGCAGTACTTC.

The chain uses TRBV9 and TRBJ2-5; 14 bases are shared with TRBD2. The CDR3 consists of 16 residues. The germline V gene has CDR1 SGDLS and CDR2 YYNGEE. V lost 2 bases to trimming and J lost 5 bases; unmatched junction nucleotides: 5. The DNA of the CDR3 is TGTGCCAGCAGCGTGGGACTAGCGGGAGAGGTGGAGACCCAGTACTTC. It is translated as CASSVGLAGEVETQYF.

The chain has TRBV7-2 and TRBJ2-7, with 7 bases aligning to TRBD1. The length of the CDR3 is 16 residues. Germline V gene data show CDR1 as SGHTA and CDR2 as FQGNSA. V was clipped by 5 bases and J by 4 bases; unmatched bases: 14. The CDR3 reads CASSRGRAAGGYEQYF. The CDR3 DNA is TGTGCCAGCAGCCGAGGGAGAGCTGCAGGGGGTTACGAGCAGTACTTC. Based on the CDR3 plus reference TRBV7-2 and TRBJ2-7, the full variable domain is GAGVSQSPSNKVTEKGKDVELRCDPISGHTALYWYRQSLGQGLEFLIYFQGNSAPDKSGLPSDRFSAERTGGSVSTLTIQRTQQEDSAVYLCASSRGRAAGGYEQYFGPGTRLTVT.

This clone was counted a single time. This chain links TRBV7-9 with TRBJ2-1, with TRBD1 identical over 9 bases. CDR1 is SEHNR, CDR2 FQNEAQ, per germline (reference sequence). The V segment lost 5 bases and the J segment 9 bases; nucleotides outside the gene matches: 14. CDR3 length equals 16 residues. The CDR3 protein is CASSLSRQGVPSEQFF. CDR3 coding DNA: TGTGCCAGCAGCCTCTCGAGACAGGGGGTTCCCAGTGAGCAGTTCTTC.

This chain links TRBV11-2 with TRBJ1-1; possibly TRBD1 for D (6 bases). Germline values: CDR1 SGHAT, CDR2 FQNNGV. This CDR3 has 14 amino acids. V was shortened by 1 base and J by 3 bases, with 9 bases between the two germline ends. The CDR3 protein is CASSLGQADTEAFF. The CDR3 nucleotides read TGTGCCAGCAGCTTAGGACAGGCGGACACTGAAGCTTTCTTT. The full variable domain, completed using reference TRBV11-2 and TRBJ1-1, is EAGVAQSPRYKIIEKRQSVAFWCNPISGHATLYWYQQILGQGPKLLIQFQNNGVVDDSQLPKDRFSAERLKGVDSTLKIQPAKLEDSAVYLCASSLGQADTEAFFGQGTRLTVV.

The V call is TRBV15, the J call TRBJ2-5; D might be TRBD1 (6 bases). The DNA matches TRBJ2-7 better at its end, which makes the J call doubtful. Germline CDR1 is LNHNV and CDR2 is YYDKDF (reference sequence). This CDR3 contains 16 residues. The CDR3 is CATSRVTGKSTYEQYF. The DNA for the CDR3 is TGTGCCACCAGCAGGGTCACAGGGAAGTCTACCTACGAGCAGTACTTC.

The CDR3 protein is CASSLSGWASGIYEQYF. The CDR3 region has the DNA TGTGCCAGCAGCTTAAGCGGCTGGGCTAGCGGGATTTACGAGCAGTACTTC. This rearrangement joins TRBV7-6 to TRBJ2-7, with 9 nucleotides matching TRBD2. Germline lookup yields CDR1 SGHVS and CDR2 FNYEAQ. V gave up 2 bases and J gave up 4 bases; unmatched junction bases: 12. There are 17 residues in the CDR3.

J is TRBJ1-2 and V is TRBV13, with D possibly matching TRBD1 (5 bases). The germline gives CDR1 PRHDT, CDR2 FYEKMQ (reference sequence). Trimming stripped 5 bases from V and 3 bases from J, with 7 bases between. This CDR3 is built from 12 residues. The CDR3 region is CASSTGHYGYTF. As DNA, the CDR3 is TGTGCCAGCAGCACGGGACACTATGGCTACACCTTC.

This sequence joins TRBV6-4 and TRBJ2-2, with D uncertain. Trimming pared 2 bases from V and 4 bases from J, leaving 5 bases between. The CDR3 length is 13 residues. From germline, CDR1 is MRHNA and CDR2 SNTAGT. CDR3 sequence reads: CASSDDFTGELFF. CDR3 sequence (DNA): TGTGCCAGCAGTGACGACTTCACCGGGGAGCTGTTTTTT.